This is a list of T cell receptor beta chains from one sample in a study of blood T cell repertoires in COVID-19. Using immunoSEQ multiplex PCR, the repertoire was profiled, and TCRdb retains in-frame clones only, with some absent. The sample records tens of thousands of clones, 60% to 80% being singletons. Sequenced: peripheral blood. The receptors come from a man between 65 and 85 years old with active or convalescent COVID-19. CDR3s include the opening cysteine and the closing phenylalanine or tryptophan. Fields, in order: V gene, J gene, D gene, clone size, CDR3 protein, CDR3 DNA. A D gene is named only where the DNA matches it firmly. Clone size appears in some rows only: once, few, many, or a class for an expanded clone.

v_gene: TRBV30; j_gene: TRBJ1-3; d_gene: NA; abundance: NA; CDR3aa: CAWDSFSGNTIYF; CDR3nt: TGTGCCTGGGACAGCTTCTCTGGAAACACCATATATTTT
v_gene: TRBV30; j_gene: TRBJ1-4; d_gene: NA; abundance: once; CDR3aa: CAWSPMGAREKLFF; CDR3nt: TGTGCCTGGAGCCCCATGGGGGCGCGTGAAAAACTGTTTTTT
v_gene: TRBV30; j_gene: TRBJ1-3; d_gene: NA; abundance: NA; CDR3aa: CAWGPGTTGNTIYF; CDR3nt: TGTGCCTGGGGCCCTGGGACTACTGGAAACACCATATATTTT
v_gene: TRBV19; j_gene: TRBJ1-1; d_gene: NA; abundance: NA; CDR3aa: CASSVDEGGRTEAFF; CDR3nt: TGTGCCAGTAGTGTTGATGAGGGGGGGCGGACTGAAGCTTTCTTT
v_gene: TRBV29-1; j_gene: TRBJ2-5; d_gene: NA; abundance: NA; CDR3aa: CSASGGSSGSQETQYF; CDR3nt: TGCAGCGCCTCGGGTGGGTCGAGCGGATCCCAAGAGACCCAGTACTTC
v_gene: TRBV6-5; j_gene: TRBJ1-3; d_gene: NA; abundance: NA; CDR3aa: CASLGRPGNTIYF; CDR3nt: TGTGCCAGCCTCGGTCGTCCTGGAAACACCATATATTTT
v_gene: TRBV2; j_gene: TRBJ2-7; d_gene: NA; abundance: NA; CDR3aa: CASRSRVSTSEQYF; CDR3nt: TGTGCCAGCAGGAGCCGGGTCTCGACGTCCGAGCAGTACTTC
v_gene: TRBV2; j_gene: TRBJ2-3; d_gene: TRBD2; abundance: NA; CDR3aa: CASSVNGGGNTDTQYF; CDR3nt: TGTGCCAGCAGTGTTAACGGGGGGGGTAACACAGATACGCAGTATTTT
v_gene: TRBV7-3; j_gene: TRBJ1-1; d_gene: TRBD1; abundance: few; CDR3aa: CASSLQGASTEAFF; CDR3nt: TGTGCCAGCAGCTTACAGGGGGCTAGTACTGAAGCTTTCTTT
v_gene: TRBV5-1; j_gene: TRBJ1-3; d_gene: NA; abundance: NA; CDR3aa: CASSLGDSGNTIYF; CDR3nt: TGCGCCAGCAGCTTGGGGGACTCAGGAAACACCATATATTTT
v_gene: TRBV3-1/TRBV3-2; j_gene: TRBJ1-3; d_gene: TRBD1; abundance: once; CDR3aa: CASSSGRGSGNTIYF; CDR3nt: TGTGCCAGCAGCTCCGGCAGGGGGTCTGGAAACACCATATATTTT
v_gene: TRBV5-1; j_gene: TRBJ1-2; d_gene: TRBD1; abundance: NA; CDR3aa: CASGPGQGGNYGYTF; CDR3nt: TGCGCCAGCGGCCCGGGACAGGGGGGCAACTATGGCTACACCTTC
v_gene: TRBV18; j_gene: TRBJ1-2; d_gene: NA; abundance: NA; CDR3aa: CASSPSDGGITDGYTF; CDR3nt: TGTGCCAGCTCACCTTCAGACGGGGGGATAACGGATGGCTACACCTTC
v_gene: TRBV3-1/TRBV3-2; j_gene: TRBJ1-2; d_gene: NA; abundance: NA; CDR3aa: CASSQEAYGYTF; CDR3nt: TGTGCCAGCAGCCAAGAGGCCTATGGCTACACCTTC
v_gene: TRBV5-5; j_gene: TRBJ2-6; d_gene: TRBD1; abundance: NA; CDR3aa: CASSRTGTGGTGANVLTF; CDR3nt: TGTGCCAGCAGCCGGACCGGGACAGGGGGCACTGGGGCCAACGTCCTGACTTTC
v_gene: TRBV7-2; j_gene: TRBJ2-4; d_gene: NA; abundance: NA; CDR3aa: CASSLSRIAKNIQYF; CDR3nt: TGTGCCAGCAGCTTATCGCGGATAGCCAAAAACATTCAGTACTTC
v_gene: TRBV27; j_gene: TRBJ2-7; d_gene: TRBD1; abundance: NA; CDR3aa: CASTPTGSYEQYF; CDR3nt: TGTGCCAGCACCCCGACAGGGTCTTACGAGCAGTACTTC
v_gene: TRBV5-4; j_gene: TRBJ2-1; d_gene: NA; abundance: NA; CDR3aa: CASSPPVDRDNEQFF; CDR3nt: TGTGCCAGCAGCCCCCCTGTGGACAGAGACAATGAGCAGTTCTTC
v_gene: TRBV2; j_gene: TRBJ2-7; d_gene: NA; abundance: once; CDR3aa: CASSEETRYEQYF; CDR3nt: TGTGCCAGCAGTGAGGAAACTAGATACGAGCAGTACTTC
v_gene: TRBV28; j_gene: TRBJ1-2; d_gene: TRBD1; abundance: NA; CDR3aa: CASTQGAPGYTF; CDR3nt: TGTGCCAGCACACAGGGGGCCCCTGGCTACACCTTC
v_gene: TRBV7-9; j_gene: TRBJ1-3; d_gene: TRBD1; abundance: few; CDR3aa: CASSSGTAGNTIYF; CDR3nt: TGTGCCAGCAGTTCCGGGACAGCTGGAAACACCATATATTTT
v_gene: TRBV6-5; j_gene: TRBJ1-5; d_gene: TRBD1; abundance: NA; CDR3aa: CASRLDREVNQPQHF; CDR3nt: TGTGCCAGCAGACTCGACAGGGAGGTCAATCAGCCCCAGCATTTT
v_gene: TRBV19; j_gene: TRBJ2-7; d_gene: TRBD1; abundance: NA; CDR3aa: CASRGRDRGTYEQYF; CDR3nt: TGTGCCAGTAGGGGCCGGGACAGAGGAACTTACGAGCAGTACTTC
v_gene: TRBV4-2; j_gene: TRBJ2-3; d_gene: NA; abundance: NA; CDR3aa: CASSQDSANTDTQYF; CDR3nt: TGTGCCAGCAGCCAAGATAGTGCTAACACAGATACGCAGTATTTT
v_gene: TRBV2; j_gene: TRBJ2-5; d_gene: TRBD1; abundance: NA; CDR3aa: CATALDRGETQYF; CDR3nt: TGTGCCACCGCATTGGACAGGGGAGAGACCCAGTACTTC
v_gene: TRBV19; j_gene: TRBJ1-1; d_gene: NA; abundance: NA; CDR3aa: CASSEGGNTEAFF; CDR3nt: TGTGCCAGTAGTGAGGGCGGGAACACTGAAGCTTTCTTT
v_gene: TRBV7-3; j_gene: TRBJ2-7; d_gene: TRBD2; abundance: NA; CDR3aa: CASSYAGGGYEQYF; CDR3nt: TGTGCCAGCAGCTACGCGGGGGGCGGCTACGAGCAGTACTTC
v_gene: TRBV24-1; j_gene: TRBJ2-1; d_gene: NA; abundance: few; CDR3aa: CATVGGSDNEQFF; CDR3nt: TGTGCCACCGTCGGAGGATCGGACAATGAGCAGTTCTTC
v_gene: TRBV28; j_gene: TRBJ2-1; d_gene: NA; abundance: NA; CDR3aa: CASRTGQSYNEQFF; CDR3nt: TGTGCCAGCAGGACAGGCCAATCCTACAATGAGCAGTTCTTC
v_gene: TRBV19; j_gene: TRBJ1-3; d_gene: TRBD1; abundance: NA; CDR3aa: CASGLQGQSGNTIYF; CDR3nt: TGTGCCAGTGGTTTACAGGGACAGAGCGGAAACACCATATATTTT
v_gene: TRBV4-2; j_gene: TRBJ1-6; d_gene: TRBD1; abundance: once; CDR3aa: CASSQDPGQVNSPLHF; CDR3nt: TGTGCCAGCAGCCAAGATCCCGGACAGGTTAATTCACCCCTCCACTTT
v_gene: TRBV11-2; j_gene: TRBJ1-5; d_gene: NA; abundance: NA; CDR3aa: CASSNLNQPQHF; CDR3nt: TGTGCCAGCTCGAATCTAAATCAGCCCCAGCATTTT
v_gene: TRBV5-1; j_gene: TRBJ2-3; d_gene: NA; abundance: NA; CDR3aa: CASSSLGGMDTQYF; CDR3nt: TGCGCCAGCAGCTCCCTCGGGGGTATGGATACGCAGTATTTT
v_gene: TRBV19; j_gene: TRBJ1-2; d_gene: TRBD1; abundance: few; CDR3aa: CASRQGGDYGYTF; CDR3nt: TGTGCCAGTCGACAGGGGGGGGACTATGGCTACACCTTC
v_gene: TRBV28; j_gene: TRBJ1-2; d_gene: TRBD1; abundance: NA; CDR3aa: CASRNTGVYGYTF; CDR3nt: TGTGCCAGCAGGAATACAGGGGTTTATGGCTACACCTTC
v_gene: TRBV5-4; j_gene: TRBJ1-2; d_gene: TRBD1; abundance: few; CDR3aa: CASSNKTGKGYTF; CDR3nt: TGTGCCAGCAGCAACAAGACAGGGAAAGGCTACACCTTC
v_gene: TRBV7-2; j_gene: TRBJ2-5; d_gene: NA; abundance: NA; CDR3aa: CASSLVFIETQYF; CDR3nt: TGTGCCAGCAGCTTAGTGTTTATTGAGACCCAGTACTTC
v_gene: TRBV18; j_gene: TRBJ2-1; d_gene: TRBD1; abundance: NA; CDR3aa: CASSQGQDNEQFF; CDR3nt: TGTGCCAGCTCACAGGGACAGGACAATGAGCAGTTCTTC
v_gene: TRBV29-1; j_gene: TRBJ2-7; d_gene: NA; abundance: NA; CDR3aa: CSVAVGSGNEQYF; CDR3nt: TGCAGCGTTGCGGTTGGGTCAGGGAACGAGCAGTACTTC
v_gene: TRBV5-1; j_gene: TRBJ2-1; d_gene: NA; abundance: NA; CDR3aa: CASSPGAGSYNEQFF; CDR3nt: TGCGCCAGCAGCCCTGGCGCGGGTTCCTACAATGAGCAGTTCTTC
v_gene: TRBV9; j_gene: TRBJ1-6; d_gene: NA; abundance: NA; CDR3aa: CASSRDTAIPLHF; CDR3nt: TGTGCCAGCAGCCGGGACACCGCAATACCCCTCCACTTT
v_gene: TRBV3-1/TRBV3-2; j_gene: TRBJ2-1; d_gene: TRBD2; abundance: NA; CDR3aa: CASSQDGGNEQFF; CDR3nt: TGTGCCAGCAGCCAAGACGGGGGGAATGAGCAGTTCTTC
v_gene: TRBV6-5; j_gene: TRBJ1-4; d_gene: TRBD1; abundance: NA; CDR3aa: CASRDRSATNEKLFF; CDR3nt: TGTGCCAGCAGGGACAGGTCCGCAACTAATGAAAAACTGTTTTTT
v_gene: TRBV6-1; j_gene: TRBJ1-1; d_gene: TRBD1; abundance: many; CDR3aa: CASSEDYRGEAFF; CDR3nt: TGTGCCAGCAGTGAAGATTACAGGGGGGAAGCTTTCTTT
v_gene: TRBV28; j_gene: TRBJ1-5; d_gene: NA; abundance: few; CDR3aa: CASGVVQDNQPQHF; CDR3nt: TGTGCCAGCGGTGTCGTACAGGACAATCAGCCCCAGCATTTT